This TCR beta chain was sequenced in a study of cytomegalovirus exposure and HLA in healthy donors. PCR was performed using 60 Vbeta and 13 Jbeta primers. Some clones are missing from TCRdb's copy, which holds only in-frame ones; the method was immunoSEQ multiplex PCR. This table holds about 150,000 clones, 60% to 85% found once. This CDR3 spans 13 amino acids. The germline gives CDR1 MNHEY, CDR2 SVGAGI. Unmatched junction bases numbered 8, after V lost 7 bases and J lost 8 bases. Comment on this clone: What it recognizes is unknown.

Whole-study findings and limits: In a later analysis, compared with equally common non-associated chains, HLA-associated beta chains were more expanded.

The clonotype originates from a man in his forties in good health and CMV-seropositive. The sequencing sample was made of PBMCs. This chain links TRBV6-5 with TRBJ1-2; TRBD1 agrees at 9 bases. DNA for the CDR3: TGTGCCAGCACACCACAGGGGGCGAGGGGCTACACCTTC. It specifies CASTPQGARGYTF.